Given below is one TCR beta chain in context. Individual cDNA molecules carried attached unique molecular identifiers. TCRdb analysed the 5' RACE reads with MiXCR anew, one entry per CDR3 protein. The data contain roughly 55,000 distinct CDR3 sequences, 14% to 15% of them seen just once; the ten biggest clones take up 9% to 10%. The data stem from a study of early T cells in non-severe SARS-CoV-2 infection. The germline gives CDR1 LNHDA, CDR2 SQIVND (reference sequence). With 11 bases clipped from V and 0 bases from J, the junction kept 5 bases outside the gene matches. This CDR3 contains 15 residues.

The origin of this receptor is an adult who was a healthcare worker with PCR-confirmed SARS-CoV-2 infection or an uninfected control (not recorded which). The V call is TRBV19, the J call TRBJ2-6, with 9 nucleotides matching TRBD1. Sequenced material: whole blood, taken at baseline. CDR3: CASGTGYSGANVLTF. Written as DNA, the CDR3 is TGTGCCTCCGGGACAGGGTACTCTGGGGCCAACGTCCTGACTTTC. Based on the CDR3 plus reference TRBV19 and TRBJ2-6, the full variable domain is DGGITQSPKYLFRKEGQNVTLSCEQNLNHDAMYWYRQDPGQGLRLIYYSQIVNDFQKGDIAEGYSVSREKKESFPLTVTSAQKNPTAFYLCASGTGYSGANVLTFGAGSRLTVL.